Listed here are 8 T cell receptor beta chains from one sample, sequenced in a study of T cell repertoires in cytomegalovirus infection. MiXCR, run by TCRdb on the reads, gives a single entry per CDR3 protein. In the table there are approximately 770,000 distinct CDR3 sequences, 25% to 30% of which are singletons. These TCRs' antigens remain unknown. The material was cultured CD8+ T cells from PBMCs, obtained from culture after CMV antigen stimulation. These receptors all stem from a human donor in good health (CMV status not recorded). Some clones in this sample may be carry-over from other donors' samples.

The J gene is TRBJ2-1, the V gene TRBV6-2 or TRBV6-3; maybe TRBD2 (5 bases). V shed 7 bases and J shed 8 bases, with 9 bases lying between them. This CDR3 comprises 11 residues. CDR1 MNHEY and CDR2 SVGEGT come from the germline V gene. The CDR3: CASTGMDEQFF. The DNA of the CDR3 is TGTGCCAGCACCGGGATGGATGAGCAGTTCTTC.

Notes on this clonotype: An end of the junction differs from the germline gene, which may be a read error. The V call is TRBV7-9, the J call TRBJ1-5; D is perhaps TRBD1 (5 bases). CDR3 length: 15 amino acids. CDR1 and CDR2 from the germline V gene are SEHNR and FQNEAQ (reference sequence). CDR3 DNA sequence: TGTGCCAGCAGCTTAGAAGGGACTGACAATGAGCCCCAGCATTTT. Protein product: CASSLEGTDNEPQHF.

Many counts were recorded for this clonotype. V gene TRBV12-3 or TRBV12-4 combines with J gene TRBJ1-2; 8 positions match TRBD1. The CDR3 consists of 13 residues. Germline trimming cut 5 bases from V and 4 bases from J; bases unmatched to any gene: 3. CDR3 in amino acids: CASSGTGLYGYTF. The CDR3 DNA sequence: TGTGCCAGCAGTGGGACAGGACTCTATGGCTACACCTTC.

This chain connects TRBV27 to TRBJ2-1, with no clear D. CDR1 MNHEY and CDR2 SMNVEV come from the germline V gene (reference sequence). The CDR3 loop spans 14 amino acids. V shed 4 bases and J shed 1 base, with 8 bases lying between them. The CDR3 region is CASSSFGSYNEQFF. The CDR3 DNA reads as TGTGCCAGCAGTTCCTTTGGTTCCTACAATGAGCAGTTCTTC.

The CDR3 sequence is CASSLNGGATDTQYF. For the CDR3, the DNA is TGTGCCAGCAGCTTAAATGGGGGGGCAACAGATACGCAGTATTTT. The chain has TRBV11-2 and TRBJ2-3; D may be TRBD2 (7 bases). Deletions cut 2 bases from V and 3 bases from J, with 12 bases between. The CDR3 consists of 15 residues. Per germline, CDR1 SGHAT and CDR2 FQNNGV.

Worth noting for this clonotype: A read error may produce the germline difference seen at one junction end. V usage is TRBV4-1 and J usage is TRBJ2-3; no clear D. Germline lookup yields CDR1 MGHRA and CDR2 YSYEKL. The CDR3 totals 15 residues. The CDR3 region is CASSQEFGSPDTQYF. In DNA, the CDR3 is TGTGCCAGCAGCCAAGAATTCGGGTCCCCAGATACGCAGTATTTT.

This clonotype was seen repeatedly, ten times or more. The chain joins TRBV7-2 to TRBJ2-7; the match to TRBD2 covers 10 bases. This CDR3 is built from 14 residues. V lost 4 bases to trimming and J lost 1 base; unmatched junction nucleotides: 1. Germline V lookup: CDR1 SGHTA, CDR2 FQGNSA. CDR3: CASSYSGGSYEQYV. CDR3 coding DNA: TGTGCCAGCAGCTATAGCGGGGGGTCCTACGAGCAGTACGTC.

V is TRBV7-9 and J is TRBJ2-7; possibly TRBD1 or TRBD2 for D (6 bases each). The CDR3 spans 13 residues. In germline, CDR1 is SEHNR, CDR2 FQNEAQ (reference sequence). Trimming took off 2 bases at V and 5 bases at J, with 10 bases between the two ends. The CDR3: CASSLSGGDEQYF. In DNA form, the CDR3 reads TGTGCCAGCAGCTTATCCGGGGGCGACGAGCAGTACTTC. Together with reference TRBV7-9 and TRBJ2-7, the CDR3 gives the full variable domain: DTGVSQNPRHKITKRGQNVTFRCDPISEHNRLYWYRQTLGQGPEFLTYFQNEAQLEKSRLLSDRFSAERPKGSFSTLEIQRTEQGDSAMYLCASSLSGGDEQYFGPGTRLTVT.